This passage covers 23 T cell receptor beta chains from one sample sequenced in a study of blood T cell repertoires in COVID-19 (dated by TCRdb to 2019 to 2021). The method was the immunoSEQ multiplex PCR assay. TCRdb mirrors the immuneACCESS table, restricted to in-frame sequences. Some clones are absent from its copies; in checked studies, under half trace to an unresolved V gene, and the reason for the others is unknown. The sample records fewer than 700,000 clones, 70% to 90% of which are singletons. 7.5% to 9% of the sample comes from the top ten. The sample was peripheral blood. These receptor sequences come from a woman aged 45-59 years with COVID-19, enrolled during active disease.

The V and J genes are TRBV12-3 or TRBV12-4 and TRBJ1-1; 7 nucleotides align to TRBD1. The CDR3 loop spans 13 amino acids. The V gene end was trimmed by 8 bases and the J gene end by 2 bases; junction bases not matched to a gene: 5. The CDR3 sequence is CASGGGGNTEAFF. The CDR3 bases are TGTGCCAGCGGAGGAGGGGGCAACACTGAAGCTTTCTTT.

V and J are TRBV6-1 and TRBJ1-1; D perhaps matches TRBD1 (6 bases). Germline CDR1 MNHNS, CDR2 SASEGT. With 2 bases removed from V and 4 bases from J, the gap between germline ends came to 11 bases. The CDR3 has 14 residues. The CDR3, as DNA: TGTGCCAGCAGTGAATATAGGGGGGGCACTGAAGCTTTCTTT. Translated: CASSEYRGGTEAFF.

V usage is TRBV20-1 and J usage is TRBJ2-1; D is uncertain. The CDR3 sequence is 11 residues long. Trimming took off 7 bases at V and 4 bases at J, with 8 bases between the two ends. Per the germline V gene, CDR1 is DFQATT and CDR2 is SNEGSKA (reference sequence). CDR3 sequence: CSGADYNEQFF. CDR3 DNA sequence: TGCAGTGGTGCGGATTACAATGAGCAGTTCTTC.

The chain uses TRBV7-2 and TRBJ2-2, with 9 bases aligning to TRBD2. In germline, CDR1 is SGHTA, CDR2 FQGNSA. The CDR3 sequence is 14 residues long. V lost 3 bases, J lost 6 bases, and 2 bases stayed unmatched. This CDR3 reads CASSLGTSPGELFF. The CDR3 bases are TGTGCCAGCAGCTTGGGGACTAGCCCCGGGGAGCTGTTTTTT.

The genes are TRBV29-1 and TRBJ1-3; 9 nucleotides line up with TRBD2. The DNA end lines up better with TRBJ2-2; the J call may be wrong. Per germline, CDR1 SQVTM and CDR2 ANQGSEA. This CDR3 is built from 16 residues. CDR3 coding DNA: TGCAGCGTTGGGGGTAGCGGGGGCCCGAACACCGGGGAGCTGTTTTTT. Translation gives CSVGGSGGPNTGELFF.

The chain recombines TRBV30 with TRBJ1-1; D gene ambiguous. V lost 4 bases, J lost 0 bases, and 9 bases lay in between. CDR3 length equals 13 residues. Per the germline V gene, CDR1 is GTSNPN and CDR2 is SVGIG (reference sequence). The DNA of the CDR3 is TGTGCCTGGATCCCAGGCTTGAACACTGAAGCTTTCTTT. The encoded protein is CAWIPGLNTEAFF.

CDR3 sequence reads: CASSTQRDTEAFF. The CDR3 region has the DNA TGTGCCAGTAGTACCCAAAGAGACACTGAAGCTTTCTTT. The V call is TRBV19, the J call TRBJ1-1; D gene unclear. This CDR3 is built from 13 residues. The germline gives CDR1 LNHDA, CDR2 SQIVND (reference sequence). Trimming removed 4 bases from V and 3 bases from J, with 9 bases in between.

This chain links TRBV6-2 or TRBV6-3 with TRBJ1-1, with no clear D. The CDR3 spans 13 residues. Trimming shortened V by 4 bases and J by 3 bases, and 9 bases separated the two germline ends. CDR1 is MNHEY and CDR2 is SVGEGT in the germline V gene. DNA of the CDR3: TGTGCCAGCAGTTTCTCACAGTACACTGAAGCTTTCTTT. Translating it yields CASSFSQYTEAFF.

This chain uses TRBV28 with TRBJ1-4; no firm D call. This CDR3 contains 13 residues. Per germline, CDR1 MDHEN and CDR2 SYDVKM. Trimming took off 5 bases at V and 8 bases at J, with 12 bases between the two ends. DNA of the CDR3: TGTGCCAGCAGTACCATTGCCGAGGAAAAACTGTTTTTT. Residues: CASSTIAEEKLFF.

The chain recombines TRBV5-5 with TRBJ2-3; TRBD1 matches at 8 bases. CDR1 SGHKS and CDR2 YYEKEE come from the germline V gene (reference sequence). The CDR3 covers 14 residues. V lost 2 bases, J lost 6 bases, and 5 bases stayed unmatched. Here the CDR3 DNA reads TGTGCCAGCAGCTTATGGACAGGGACGGATACGCAGTATTTT. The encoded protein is CASSLWTGTDTQYF.

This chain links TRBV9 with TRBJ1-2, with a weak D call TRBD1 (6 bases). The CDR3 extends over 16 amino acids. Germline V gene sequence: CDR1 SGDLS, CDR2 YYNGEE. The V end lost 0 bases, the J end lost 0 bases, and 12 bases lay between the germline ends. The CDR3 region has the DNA TGTGCCAGCAGCGTAGACGTAAAGGGGGCTAACTATGGCTACACCTTC. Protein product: CASSVDVKGANYGYTF.

CDR3 region: CASSYGQHYEQYF. CDR3 coding DNA: TGTGCCAGCAGTTACGGGCAGCACTACGAGCAGTACTTC. This chain links TRBV6-5 with TRBJ2-7; D is unclear. Germline V gene lookup returns CDR1 MNHEY and CDR2 SVGAGI. Trimming pared 2 bases from V and 3 bases from J, leaving 8 bases between. The CDR3 length is 13 residues.

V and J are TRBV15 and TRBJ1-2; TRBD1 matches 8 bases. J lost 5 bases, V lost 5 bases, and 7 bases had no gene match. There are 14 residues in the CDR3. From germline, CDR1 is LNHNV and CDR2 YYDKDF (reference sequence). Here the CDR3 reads CATSGLDREYGYTF. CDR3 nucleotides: TGTGCCACCAGCGGCCTGGACAGGGAATATGGCTACACCTTC.

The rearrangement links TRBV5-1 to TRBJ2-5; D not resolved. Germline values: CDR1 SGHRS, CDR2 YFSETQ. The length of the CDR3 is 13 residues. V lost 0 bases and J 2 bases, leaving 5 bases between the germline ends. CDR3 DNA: TGCGCCAGCAGCTTGGCCAGGCAAGAGACCCAGTACTTC. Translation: CASSLARQETQYF. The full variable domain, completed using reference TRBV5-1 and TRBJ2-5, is KAGVTQTPRYLIKTRGQQVTLSCSPISGHRSVSWYQQTPGQGLQFLFEYFSETQRNKGNFPGRFSGRQFSNSRSEMNVSTLELGDSALYLCASSLARQETQYFGPGTRLLVL.

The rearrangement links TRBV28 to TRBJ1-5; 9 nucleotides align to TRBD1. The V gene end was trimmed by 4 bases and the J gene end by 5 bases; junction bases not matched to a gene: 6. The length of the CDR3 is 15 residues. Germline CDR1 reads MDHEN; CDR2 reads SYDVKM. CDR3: CASSWGGQGYQPQHF. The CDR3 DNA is TGTGCCAGCAGTTGGGGGGGACAGGGCTATCAGCCCCAGCATTTT.

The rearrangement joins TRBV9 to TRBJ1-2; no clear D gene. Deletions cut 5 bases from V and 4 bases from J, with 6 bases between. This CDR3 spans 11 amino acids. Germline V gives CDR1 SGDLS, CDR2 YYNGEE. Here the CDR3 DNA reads TGTGCCAGCAGGGGAGGCTATGGCTACACCTTC. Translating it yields CASRGGYGYTF.

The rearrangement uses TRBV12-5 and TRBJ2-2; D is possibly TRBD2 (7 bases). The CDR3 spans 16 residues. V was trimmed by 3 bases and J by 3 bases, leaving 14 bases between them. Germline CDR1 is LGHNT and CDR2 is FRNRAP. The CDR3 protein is CASGLGGGADTGELFF. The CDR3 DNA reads TGTGCTAGTGGTTTAGGAGGGGGGGCCGACACCGGGGAGCTGTTTTTT.

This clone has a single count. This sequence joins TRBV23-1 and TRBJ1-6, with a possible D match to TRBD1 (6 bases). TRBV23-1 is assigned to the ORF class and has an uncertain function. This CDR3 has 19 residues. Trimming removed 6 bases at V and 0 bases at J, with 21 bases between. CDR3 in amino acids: CASSKGGGAQSSYNSPLHF. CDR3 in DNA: TGCGCCAGCAGCAAGGGAGGGGGGGCGCAGAGCTCCTATAATTCACCCCTCCACTTT.

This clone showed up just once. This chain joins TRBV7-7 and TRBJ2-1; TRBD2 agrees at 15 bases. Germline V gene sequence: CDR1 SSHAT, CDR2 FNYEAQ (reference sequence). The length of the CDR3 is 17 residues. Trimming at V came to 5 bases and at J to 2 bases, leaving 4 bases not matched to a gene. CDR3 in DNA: TGTGCCAGCAGCCGAGGACTAGCGGGGGGGCCCTACAATGAGCAGTTCTTC. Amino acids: CASSRGLAGGPYNEQFF.

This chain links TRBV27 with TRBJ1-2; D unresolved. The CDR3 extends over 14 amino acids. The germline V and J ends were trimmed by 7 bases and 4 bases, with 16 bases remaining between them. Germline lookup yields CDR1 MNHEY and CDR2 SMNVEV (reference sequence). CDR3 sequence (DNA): TGTGCCAGCACCCCACTCGGGAACGCCTATGGCTACACCTTC. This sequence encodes CASTPLGNAYGYTF.

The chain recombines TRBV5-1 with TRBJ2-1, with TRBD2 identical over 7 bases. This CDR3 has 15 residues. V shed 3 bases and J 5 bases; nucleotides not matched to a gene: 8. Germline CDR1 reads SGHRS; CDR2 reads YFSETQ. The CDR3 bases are TGCGCCAGCAGCTCTAGCGGACTGATGGACAATGAGCAGTTCTTC. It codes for CASSSSGLMDNEQFF.

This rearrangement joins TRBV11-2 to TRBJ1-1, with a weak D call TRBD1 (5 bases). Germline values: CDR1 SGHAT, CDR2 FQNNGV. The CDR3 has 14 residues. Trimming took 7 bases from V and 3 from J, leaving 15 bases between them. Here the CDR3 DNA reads TGTGCCAGCACCTCCACCCTAGGGGACACTGAAGCTTTCTTT. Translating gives CASTSTLGDTEAFF.

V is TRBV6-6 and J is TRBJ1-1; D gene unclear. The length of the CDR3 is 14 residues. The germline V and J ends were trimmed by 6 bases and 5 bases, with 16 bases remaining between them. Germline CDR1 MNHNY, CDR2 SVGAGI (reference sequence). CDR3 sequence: CASSPSGPRTEAFF. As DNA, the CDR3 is TGTGCCAGCAGCCCTTCTGGGCCTCGAACTGAAGCTTTCTTT.